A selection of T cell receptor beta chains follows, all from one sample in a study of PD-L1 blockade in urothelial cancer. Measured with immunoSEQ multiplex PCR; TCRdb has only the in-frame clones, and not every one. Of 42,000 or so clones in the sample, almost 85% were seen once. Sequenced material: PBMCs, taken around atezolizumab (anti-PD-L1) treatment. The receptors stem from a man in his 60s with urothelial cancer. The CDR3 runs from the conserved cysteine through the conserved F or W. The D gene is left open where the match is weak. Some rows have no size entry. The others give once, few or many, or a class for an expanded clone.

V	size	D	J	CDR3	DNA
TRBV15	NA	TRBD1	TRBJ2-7	CATSSTGVEQYF	TGTGCCACCAGCAGTACAGGGGTTGAGCAGTACTTC
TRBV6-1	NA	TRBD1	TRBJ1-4	CASSVGQGNEKLFF	TGTGCCAGCAGTGTGGGACAGGGGAATGAAAAACTGTTTTTT
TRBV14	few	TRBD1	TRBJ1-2	CASSRDRVNYGYTF	TGTGCCAGCAGTCGGGACAGGGTAAACTATGGCTACACCTTC
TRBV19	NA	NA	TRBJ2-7	CATTPRGKGDAEQYF	TGTGCCACAACGCCAAGGGGGAAGGGGGATGCCGAGCAGTACTTC
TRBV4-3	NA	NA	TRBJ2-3	CASSLSGWSSTDTQYF	TGCGCCAGCAGCCTCTCGGGGTGGTCTAGCACAGATACGCAGTATTTT
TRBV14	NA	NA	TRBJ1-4	CASGTGLGGEKLFF	TGTGCCAGCGGTACAGGGCTTGGAGGAGAAAAACTGTTTTTT
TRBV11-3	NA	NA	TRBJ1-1	CASHSKAGTRKTEAFF	TGTGCCAGCCATAGCAAGGCAGGGACTCGGAAAACTGAAGCTTTCTTT
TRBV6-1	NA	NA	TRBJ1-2	CASTGVGGYTF	TGTGCCAGCACAGGGGTTGGAGGCTACACCTTC
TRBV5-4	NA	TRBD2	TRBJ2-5	CASSWGGETQYF	TGTGCCAGCAGCTGGGGGGGGGAGACCCAGTACTTC
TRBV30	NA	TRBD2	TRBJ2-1	CAWSVLRLANEQFF	TGTGCCTGGAGTGTACTAAGACTAGCTAATGAGCAGTTCTTC
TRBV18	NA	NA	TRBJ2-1	CASSPPGLREQFF	TGTGCCAGCTCACCGCCCGGACTCCGTGAGCAGTTCTTC
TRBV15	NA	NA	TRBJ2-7	CATSRGTASLGEQYF	TGTGCCACCAGCAGAGGGACAGCAAGTTTGGGGGAGCAGTACTTC
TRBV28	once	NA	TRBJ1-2	CASSFPPTGYGYTF	TGTGCCAGCAGTTTCCCACCAACAGGGTACGGCTACACCTTC
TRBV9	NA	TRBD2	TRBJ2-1	CASSVGLAGVYNEQFF	TGTGCCAGCAGCGTAGGCCTAGCGGGAGTCTACAATGAGCAGTTCTTC
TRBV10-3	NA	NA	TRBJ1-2	CAISKTGQDGYTF	TGTGCCATCAGTAAAACAGGTCAAGATGGCTACACCTTC
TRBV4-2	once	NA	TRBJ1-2	CASSQEQSNYGYTF	TGTGCCAGCAGCCAAGAACAGAGTAACTATGGCTACACCTTC
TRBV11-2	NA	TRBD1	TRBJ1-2	CASSDGTDFYGYTF	TGTGCCAGCAGCGATGGGACAGATTTCTATGGCTACACCTTC
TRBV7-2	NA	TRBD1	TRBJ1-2	CASSPRGGGAGGNYGYTF	TGTGCCAGCAGCCCTAGAGGAGGGGGCGCGGGAGGAAACTATGGCTACACCTTC
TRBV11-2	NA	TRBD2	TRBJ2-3	CASSLDPSGGWSTQYF	TGTGCCAGCAGCTTAGATCCTAGCGGGGGGTGGTCTACGCAGTATTTT
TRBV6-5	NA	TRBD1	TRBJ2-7	CASIGQGGPYEQYF	TGTGCCAGCATTGGACAGGGCGGACCCTACGAGCAGTACTTC